The 23 T cell receptor beta chains below were found in one sample sequenced in a study of blood T cell repertoires in COVID-19. TCRdb's copy holds only in-frame clones and misses some; the assay was immunoSEQ multiplex PCR. This repertoire shows approximately 130,000 clones, approximately 87% found once; its top ten account for 3.9%. The sample taken for sequencing was peripheral blood. These receptors originate from a man between 60 and 75 years old with acute or convalescent COVID-19.

This chain connects TRBV14 to TRBJ2-7; possibly TRBD1 for D (5 bases). V was trimmed by 1 base and J by 1 base, leaving 11 bases between them. Germline V CDR1 and CDR2: SGHDN, FVKESK. This CDR3 contains 15 residues. The CDR3: CASSQVAGASYEQYF. In nucleotides, the CDR3 is TGTGCCAGCAGCCAAGTAGCTGGGGCTTCCTACGAGCAGTACTTC.

The chain combines TRBV6-5 with TRBJ1-1, with 7 bases fitting TRBD1. This CDR3 comprises 13 residues. Germline V gives CDR1 MNHEY, CDR2 SVGAGI. Trimming took 0 bases from V and 6 from J; bases not matched to a gene: 1. Here the CDR3 DNA reads TGTGCCAGCAGTTACTCAAGGGGGCCTGAAGCTTTCTTT. Its protein product is CASSYSRGPEAFF.

The genes are TRBV10-3 and TRBJ1-5; tentatively, D is TRBD1 (6 bases). The V gene lost 4 bases and the J gene lost 5 bases, with 12 bases spanning the gap. Per germline, CDR1 ENHRY and CDR2 SYGVKD. The CDR3 consists of 14 residues. CDR3 coding DNA: TGTGCCATCAGTGGGGACACCTCCTATCAGCCCCAGCATTTT. Encoded protein: CAISGDTSYQPQHF.

This rearrangement joins TRBV28 to TRBJ1-6, with D possibly being TRBD1 (6 bases). The germline V and J ends were trimmed by 10 bases and 5 bases, with 12 bases remaining between them. Germline V lookup: CDR1 MDHEN, CDR2 SYDVKM. The CDR3 has 13 amino acids. CDR3 in amino acids: CAIQQGNNSPLHF. The CDR3 DNA follows: TGTGCCATCCAACAGGGAAATAATTCACCCCTCCACTTT.

The chain combines TRBV6-1 with TRBJ1-5; 9 bases line up with TRBD1. Trimming took 2 bases from V and 2 from J; bases not matched to a gene: 16. CDR3 size: 20 residues. From germline, CDR1 is MNHNS and CDR2 SASEGT. Here the CDR3 DNA reads TGTGCCAGCAGTGAAATGCAGACAGGGGGAAGCTTTTCGGGCAATCAGCCCCAGCATTTT. This translates into CASSEMQTGGSFSGNQPQHF.

This chain joins TRBV27 and TRBJ2-3; perhaps TRBD1 as D (6 bases). V lost 7 bases, J lost 1 base, and 12 bases lay in between. This CDR3 comprises 14 residues. Germline V CDR1 and CDR2: MNHEY, SMNVEV (reference sequence). The CDR3 coding sequence is TGTGCCAGCAAGATAACAGGGCGCACAGATACGCAGTATTTT. It is translated as CASKITGRTDTQYF.

The chain joins TRBV29-1 to TRBJ2-3; 9 nucleotides agree with TRBD2. V was pared by 8 bases and J by 2 bases, with 14 bases of the junction left unmatched. The CDR3 runs 16 residues. The germline V gene encodes CDR1 SQVTM and CDR2 ANQGSEA. Here the CDR3 reads CSTRGGRAGDTDTQYF. CDR3 nucleotides: TGCAGCACACGTGGCGGGAGGGCCGGGGACACAGATACGCAGTATTTT.

The rearrangement links TRBV5-5 to TRBJ1-2; 7 bases line up with TRBD1. The trim removed 0 bases at V and 5 bases at J, leaving 7 bases unmatched. CDR1 and CDR2 (germline): SGHKS, YYEKEE (reference sequence). The CDR3 consists of 15 residues. The CDR3 sequence: CASSLASGQFYGYTF. The CDR3 DNA sequence: TGTGCCAGCAGCTTGGCCTCGGGACAGTTTTATGGCTACACCTTC.

The CDR3 DNA reads TGTGCCAGCAGCCAAGATCCCGGGGGAGCGGGAGCCTACAATGAGCAGTTCTTC. It specifies CASSQDPGGAGAYNEQFF. The chain joins TRBV3-1 (or the pseudogene TRBV3-2) to TRBJ2-1; 8 bases line up with TRBD2. The CDR3 runs to 18 residues. Germline V CDR1 and CDR2: LGHDT, YNNKEL (reference sequence). Trimming took 0 bases from V and 2 from J; bases not matched to a gene: 9.

The gene calls are TRBV5-1 and TRBJ2-7; 12 bases fit TRBD2. The CDR3 totals 14 residues. From germline, CDR1 is SGHRS and CDR2 YFSETQ. J lost 0 bases, V lost 7 bases, and 2 bases had no gene match. As DNA, the CDR3 is TGCGCCAGCGGACTAGCGGGGCCCTCCTACGAGCAGTACTTC. Its protein product is CASGLAGPSYEQYF.

J is TRBJ2-7 and V is TRBV25-1; TRBD2 matches 8 bases. Trimming cost V 4 bases and J 6 bases; bases outside gene matches: 8. From germline, CDR1 is MGHDK and CDR2 SYGVNS. This CDR3 is built from 14 residues. The CDR3 DNA reads TGTGCCAGCAGTGTCCCTGGGGCGGGGGGCGAGCAGTACTTC. Amino acids: CASSVPGAGGEQYF.

This clone has only a few counts. V and J are TRBV28 and TRBJ2-7; D may be TRBD2 (6 bases). The CDR3 runs to 12 residues. Trimming pared 6 bases from V and 4 bases from J, leaving 10 bases between. Germline CDR1 MDHEN, CDR2 SYDVKM. The CDR3 sequence: CASSSGRYEQYF. The CDR3 bases are TGTGCCAGCAGCTCAGGGAGGTACGAGCAGTACTTC. Full variable domain (remainder filled in from reference TRBV28 and TRBJ2-7): DVKVTQSSRYLVKRTGEKVFLECVQDMDHENMFWYRQDPGLGLRLIYFSYDVKMKEKGDIPEGYSVSREKKERFSLILESASTNQTSMYLCASSSGRYEQYFGPGTRLTVT.

This chain connects TRBV7-2 to TRBJ2-7, with TRBD1 matching over 8 bases. The CDR3 totals 14 residues. Germline V lookup: CDR1 SGHTA, CDR2 FQGNSA. Unmatched junction bases numbered 6, after V lost 3 bases and J lost 5 bases. The CDR3 spells CASSFRGRTDEQYF. CDR3 DNA sequence: TGTGCCAGCAGCTTCAGGGGGCGCACCGACGAGCAGTACTTC. Full variable domain (missing parts from reference TRBV7-2 and TRBJ2-7): GAGVSQSPSNKVTEKGKDVELRCDPISGHTALYWYRQSLGQGLEFLIYFQGNSAPDKSGLPSDRFSAERTGGSVSTLTIQRTQQEDSAVYLCASSFRGRTDEQYFGPGTRLTVT.

This rearrangement joins TRBV6-6 to TRBJ2-7; 10 nucleotides agree with TRBD1. The ends lost 6 bases at V and 3 bases at J; junction bases unmatched: 8. Germline CDR1 and CDR2: MNHNY and SVGAGI (reference sequence). The CDR3 sequence is 15 residues long. The CDR3 protein is CASSRGQGVSYEQYF. CDR3 bases: TGTGCCAGCAGCCGAGGACAGGGGGTTAGCTACGAGCAGTACTTC.

This clone was seen more than once but under ten times. V is TRBV7-9 and J is TRBJ2-1; tentatively, D is TRBD2 (6 bases). There are 15 residues in the CDR3. Looked up from germline, CDR1 is SEHNR and CDR2 is FQNEAQ (reference sequence). V was trimmed by 5 bases and J by 6 bases, leaving 17 bases between them. The DNA for the CDR3 is TGTGCCAGCAGCCGAGCCGGGGGTATAGGCAATGAGCAGTTCTTC. This encodes CASSRAGGIGNEQFF.

This CDR3 is CATSRGRGTTQYF. The DNA for the CDR3 is TGTGCCACCAGTCGCGGGAGAGGGACTACGCAGTATTTT. The chain combines TRBV24-1 with TRBJ2-3; 7 nucleotides agree with TRBD2. Germline-derived CDR1 and CDR2 are KGHDR and SFDVKD. Trimming cost V 6 bases and J 8 bases; bases outside gene matches: 7. This CDR3 region has 13 residues.

The chain recombines TRBV27 with TRBJ2-3; possible D gene TRBD2, 6 bases. V lost 10 bases and J lost 5, with 10 bases in between. The CDR3 runs to 11 residues. Per the germline V gene, CDR1 is MNHEY and CDR2 is SMNVEV (reference sequence). The CDR3 DNA follows: TGTGCCACCGGGGGTATAGATACGCAGTATTTT. It codes for CATGGIDTQYF.

CDR3 DNA sequence: TGTGCCAGCAGCTGGGGACAGGGGAGTTCCTACGAGCAGTACTTC. Amino acid sequence: CASSWGQGSSYEQYF. V is TRBV7-2 and J is TRBJ2-7; 10 nucleotides line up with TRBD1. V trimming: 4 bases; J trimming: 1 base; junction bases outside the gene matches: 4. The CDR3 has 15 residues. Germline V gene lookup returns CDR1 SGHTA and CDR2 FQGNSA.

This chain joins TRBV11-3 and TRBJ2-2; the match to TRBD2 covers 7 bases. Trimming cost V 4 bases and J 3 bases; bases outside gene matches: 8. The CDR3 is 16 amino acids. CDR1 and CDR2 from the germline V gene are SGHNT and YENEEA. The CDR3 region has the DNA TGTGCCAGCAGCTCCCCGGGGAGGGCCGACACCGGGGAGCTGTTTTTT. It specifies CASSSPGRADTGELFF.

V and J are TRBV28 and TRBJ2-5; TRBD1 might be the D (6 bases). Germline V gives CDR1 MDHEN, CDR2 SYDVKM. V was cut by 4 bases and J by 5 bases, with 20 bases left in between. The CDR3 runs 16 residues. The CDR3 DNA reads TGTGCCAGCAGTTCGCGCTCCTACAGGGAGAGGGAGACCCAGTACTTC. Its protein product is CASSSRSYRERETQYF.

This chain links TRBV4-3 with TRBJ2-7; D possibly corresponds to TRBD2 (5 bases). The CDR3 runs 15 residues. V was shortened by 1 base and J by 3 bases, with 13 bases between the two germline ends. Germline lookup yields CDR1 LGHNA and CDR2 YSLEER. The chain's CDR3 is CASSQGGTRGYEQYF. As DNA, the CDR3 is TGCGCCAGCAGCCAAGGAGGAACTAGAGGCTACGAGCAGTACTTC.

The J gene is TRBJ2-1, the V gene TRBV5-1; TRBD2 matches 7 bases. From germline, CDR1 is SGHRS and CDR2 YFSETQ. This CDR3 comprises 17 residues. Trimming cost V 0 bases and J 4 bases; bases outside gene matches: 10. The CDR3 nucleotides read TGCGCCAGCAGCTTGGACTTCAGCGGGACGAGATACAATGAGCAGTTCTTC. Translating it yields CASSLDFSGTRYNEQFF.

The gene calls are TRBV15 and TRBJ2-5, with D unresolved. V lost 1 base and J 1 base, leaving 7 bases between the germline ends. Germline CDR1 is LNHNV and CDR2 is YYDKDF (reference sequence). This CDR3 has 14 residues. CDR3 sequence: CATSRGASQETQYF. CDR3 nucleotide sequence: TGTGCCACCAGCAGAGGAGCGAGCCAAGAGACCCAGTACTTC.